The count of the clone carrying this TCR beta chain is one. Its antigen remains unidentified. Libraries were prepared by immunoSEQ multiplex PCR; TCRdb keeps only in-frame clonotypes and omits some of them. The top ten clones hold around 6.9% of a sample with roughly 80,000 clones, roughly 82% of them seen once. This specimen belongs to a study of OX40 agonist ivuxolimab in advanced cancers. Turning to the study itself: Cohort: 80% to 90% men, mean age about 60, aged about 23 to 80. 30% to 40% of patients had received prior checkpoint inhibitor therapy. Partial responses were seen in three patients, one with hepatocellular carcinoma and two with cutaneous melanoma.

Study observations and caveats: In the 0.1 to 3.0 mg/kg range, CD4+ and CD8+ blood T cells had expanded clonally by week 6.

Specimen: CD4+ or CD8+ T cells sorted from blood, collected in a trial of the OX40 agonist ivuxolimab. The TCR was taken from an adult with an advanced solid tumor such as melanoma, head and neck, liver or kidney cancer.

The CDR3 DNA reads TGCGCCAGCAGCTTGGCCCCTGGGACAGCTGGAAACACCATATATTTT. It translates to CASSLAPGTAGNTIYF. J is TRBJ1-3 and V is TRBV5-1; TRBD1 matches 7 bases. CDR1 and CDR2 from the germline V gene are SGHRS and YFSETQ. The CDR3 is made up of 16 amino acids. V was clipped by 0 bases and J by 2 bases; unmatched bases: 5.